A single sample is the source of the 20 T cell receptor beta chains below, sequenced in a study of OX40 agonist ivuxolimab in advanced cancers. TCRdb's copy holds only in-frame clones and misses some; the assay was immunoSEQ multiplex PCR. The repertoire consists of about 77,000 clones, with 90% occurring once and the leading ten covering approximately 1.8%. Sequences were derived from CD4+ or CD8+ T cells sorted from blood, sampled in a trial of the OX40 agonist ivuxolimab. The receptors originated from an adult with an advanced solid tumor such as melanoma, head and neck, liver or kidney cancer.

The rearrangement joins TRBV18 to TRBJ1-1; possibly TRBD1 for D (6 bases). V lost 3 bases, J lost 4 bases, and 18 bases lay in between. CDR3 length equals 16 residues. CDR1 is KGHSH and CDR2 is LQKENI in the germline V gene. CDR3 loop: CASSPLAAGAGTEAFF. In DNA, the CDR3 is TGTGCCAGCTCACCCTTGGCAGCGGGGGCCGGCACTGAAGCTTTCTTT. Looking up the rest from reference TRBV18 and TRBJ1-1 gives the full variable domain: NAGVMQNPRHLVRRRGQEARLRCSPMKGHSHVYWYRQLPEEGLKFMVYLQKENIIDESGMPKERFSAEFPKEGPSILRIQQVVRGDSAAYFCASSPLAAGAGTEAFFGQGTRLTVV.

This rearrangement joins TRBV5-6 to TRBJ2-5, with 7 bases fitting TRBD1. Germline-derived CDR1 and CDR2 are SGHDT and YYEEEE. The CDR3 runs 14 residues. Germline trimming cut 5 bases from V and 3 bases from J; bases unmatched to any gene: 7. CDR3 sequence: CASSFTGVKETQYF. The DNA for the CDR3 is TGTGCCAGCAGTTTCACAGGGGTAAAAGAGACCCAGTACTTC.

The CDR3 sequence is CASSFKGTNEKLFF. CDR3 coding DNA: TGTGCCAGCAGCTTTAAGGGAACTAATGAAAAACTGTTTTTT. This chain links TRBV5-4 with TRBJ1-4; no reliable D call. CDR1 is SGHNT and CDR2 is YYREEE in the germline V gene (reference sequence). The V end lost 2 bases, the J end lost 1 base, and 6 bases lay between the germline ends. The CDR3 spans 14 residues.

This chain uses TRBV7-2 with TRBJ2-3, with 8 bases that match TRBD2. CDR3 length: 17 residues. Losses at the gene ends were 2 bases for V and 3 bases for J; bases not matched to a gene: 10. Germline CDR1 is SGHTA and CDR2 is FQGNSA. As DNA, the CDR3 is TGTGCCAGCAGCTTATCGACAGCGGGAGTGGGGACAGATACGCAGTATTTT. Translation: CASSLSTAGVGTDTQYF.

This chain connects TRBV7-2 to TRBJ2-7; D uncertain. V shed 1 base and J shed 5 bases, with 9 bases lying between them. This CDR3 spans 13 amino acids. Germline V gene lookup returns CDR1 SGHTA and CDR2 FQGNSA. The DNA of the CDR3 is TGTGCCAGCAGCTTAGTGAACAAGCACGAGCAGTACTTC. Amino acids: CASSLVNKHEQYF. The complete variable domain, with remaining parts taken from reference TRBV7-2 and TRBJ2-7, reads GAGVSQSPSNKVTEKGKDVELRCDPISGHTALYWYRQSLGQGLEFLIYFQGNSAPDKSGLPSDRFSAERTGGSVSTLTIQRTQQEDSAVYLCASSLVNKHEQYFGPGTRLTVT.

This clone was found once. The chain has TRBV28 and TRBJ1-1; D gene uncertain. Deletions cut 6 bases from V and 2 bases from J, with 7 bases between. Looked up from germline, CDR1 is MDHEN and CDR2 is SYDVKM. The CDR3 has 12 residues. As DNA, the CDR3 is TGTGCCAGCAGCATTATAAACACTGAAGCTTTCTTT. This encodes CASSIINTEAFF.

The V call is TRBV6-5, the J call TRBJ1-3; 7 bases line up with TRBD1. The trim removed 4 bases at V and 4 bases at J, leaving 7 bases unmatched. The germline V gene encodes CDR1 MNHEY and CDR2 SVGAGI. The CDR3 is 15 residues long. CDR3 coding DNA: TGTGCCAGCAGTTCCGCGACAGGGTCAGGAAACACCATATATTTT. The encoded protein is CASSSATGSGNTIYF.

This rearrangement joins TRBV27 to TRBJ2-3, with D unresolved. CDR3 length: 13 residues. From germline, CDR1 is MNHEY and CDR2 SMNVEV (reference sequence). V lost 7 bases, J lost 6 bases, and 14 bases lay in between. The CDR3 protein is CASTLNFGDTQYF. CDR3 DNA: TGTGCCAGCACCTTAAACTTTGGGGATACGCAGTATTTT.

The gene calls are TRBV27 and TRBJ1-5, with D perhaps matching TRBD1 (5 bases). The CDR3 loop spans 15 amino acids. Per the germline V gene, CDR1 is MNHEY and CDR2 is SMNVEV (reference sequence). Trimming took off 6 bases at V and 3 bases at J, with 15 bases between the two ends. For the CDR3, the DNA is TGTGCCAGCAGAAACGGACAAATTCTCAATCAGCCCCAGCATTTT. Protein: CASRNGQILNQPQHF.

CDR3 loop: CASSKEDTQYF. CDR3 nucleotides: TGTGCCAGCTCCAAGGAGGATACGCAGTATTTT. The chain joins TRBV6-5 to TRBJ2-3; D uncertain. Germline V lookup: CDR1 MNHEY, CDR2 SVGAGI. V lost 8 bases and J 6 bases, leaving 9 bases between the germline ends. This CDR3 is built from 11 residues.

The V and J genes are TRBV4-3 and TRBJ2-7; TRBD1 aligns across 7 bases. Germline-derived CDR1 and CDR2 are LGHNA and YSLEER. V lost 1 base, J lost 4 bases, and 13 bases stayed unmatched. CDR3 size: 17 residues. DNA for the CDR3: TGCGCCAGCAGCCAAGGAGTAACAGGGGTTGTGGTTTACGAGCAGTACTTC. The encoded protein is CASSQGVTGVVVYEQYF.

This chain links TRBV11-3 with TRBJ1-4, with D unclear. The germline CDR1 and CDR2 sequences are SGHNT and YENEEA. The CDR3 spans 13 residues. Trimming took 1 base from V and 8 from J, leaving 8 bases between them. The CDR3 loop is CASSLGSAEKLFF. In DNA form, the CDR3 reads TGTGCCAGCAGCTTAGGTTCAGCCGAAAAACTGTTTTTT.

This chain connects TRBV2 to TRBJ2-2; D remains ambiguous. CDR1 is SNHLY, CDR2 FYNNEI, per germline. The CDR3 spans 16 residues. Trimming removed 2 bases from V and 1 base from J, with 11 bases in between. The CDR3 DNA follows: TGTGCCAGCAGTGAATTTCTCAGCTTGAACACCGGGGAGCTGTTTTTT. The encoded protein is CASSEFLSLNTGELFF.

This clone was picked up one time. The chain combines TRBV29-1 with TRBJ2-7; 8 positions agree with TRBD1. The CDR3 has 13 amino acids. J was trimmed by 5 bases and V by 4 bases; bases with no gene match: 7. Germline V gene lookup returns CDR1 SQVTM and CDR2 ANQGSEA. CDR3 sequence reads: CSVGAGGFDEQYF. CDR3 sequence (DNA): TGCAGCGTTGGGGCAGGGGGCTTCGACGAGCAGTACTTC.

The chain uses TRBV10-3 and TRBJ1-2; D gene ambiguous. Germline V gene lookup returns CDR1 ENHRY and CDR2 SYGVKD. V lost 4 bases and J lost 4, with 4 bases in between. CDR3 length: 11 residues. The CDR3 protein is CAISGGYGYTF. In nucleotides, the CDR3 is TGTGCCATCAGTGGGGGCTATGGCTACACCTTC.

This chain connects TRBV11-3 to TRBJ2-3; D unclear. The CDR3 contains 11 residues. V was trimmed by 2 bases and J by 5 bases, leaving 2 bases between them. Germline-derived CDR1 and CDR2 are SGHNT and YENEEA. The CDR3 region is CASSLLDTQYF. The DNA for the CDR3 is TGTGCCAGCAGCTTACTAGATACGCAGTATTTT. The complete variable domain, with remaining parts taken from reference TRBV11-3 and TRBJ2-3, reads EAGVVQSPRYKIIEKKQPVAFWCNPISGHNTLYWYLQNLGQGPELLIRYENEEAVDDSQLPKDRFSAERLKGVDSTLKIQPAELGDSAVYLCASSLLDTQYFGPGTRLTVL.

The chain joins TRBV5-1 to TRBJ1-2; 9 bases are a match to TRBD1. Germline assignment: CDR1 SGHRS and CDR2 YFSETQ. J lost 3 bases, V lost 4 bases, and 13 bases had no gene match. The CDR3 contains 17 residues. The CDR3, as DNA: TGCGCCAGCAGCCCTGATGGGACAGGGAATTGGGACTATGGCTACACCTTC. Translating it yields CASSPDGTGNWDYGYTF. Complete variable domain (other parts from reference TRBV5-1 and TRBJ1-2): KAGVTQTPRYLIKTRGQQVTLSCSPISGHRSVSWYQQTPGQGLQFLFEYFSETQRNKGNFPGRFSGRQFSNSRSEMNVSTLELGDSALYLCASSPDGTGNWDYGYTFGSGTRLTVV.

This chain uses TRBV6-1 with TRBJ2-3, with 12 bases matching TRBD2. The V gene end was trimmed by 4 bases and the J gene end by 1 base; junction bases not matched to a gene: 3. CDR3 length equals 16 residues. Germline loops: CDR1 MNHNS, CDR2 SASEGT. The CDR3 nucleotides are TGTGCCAGCAGTGTAGCTAGCGGGAGGGGCACAGATACGCAGTATTTT. Protein: CASSVASGRGTDTQYF.

V usage is TRBV9 and J usage is TRBJ1-2, with 11 bases aligning to TRBD1. The germline gives CDR1 SGDLS, CDR2 YYNGEE. This CDR3 contains 13 residues. The V segment lost 4 bases and the J segment 12 bases; nucleotides outside the gene matches: 8. CDR3: CASSPGTGGVDTF. For the CDR3, the DNA is TGTGCCAGCAGCCCCGGGACAGGGGGAGTGGACACCTTC.

This chain joins TRBV11-3 and TRBJ2-7; TRBD2 matches 7 bases. V lost 5 bases and J lost 7; bases outside the gene matches: 14. Germline lookup yields CDR1 SGHNT and CDR2 YENEEA. This CDR3 is 15 amino acids long. In DNA, the CDR3 is TGTGCCAGCAGCCACGGGGGGTTGAGCCGGGGAGAGCAGTACTTC. It translates to CASSHGGLSRGEQYF.